The rows below give T cell receptor beta chains drawn from one sample of a study of shared clonotypes between healthy human individuals. Assay used: immunoSEQ multiplex PCR; TCRdb lists only in-frame clones, some missing. The data contain about 2.4 million clones, approximately 93% of them singletons. The source material was naive CD4+ T cells from PBMCs. These TCRs come from a man between 18 and 29 years old in good health. Some clones in this sample may be carry-over from other donors' samples. Each CDR3 is given with its conserved first and last residue. Fields, in order: V gene, clone size, J gene, D gene, CDR3 protein, CDR3 DNA. A D gene is named only where the DNA matches it firmly. Size is omitted from some rows. Given values are once, few, many or a class for expanded clones.

TRBV7-3	NA	TRBJ1-1	NA	CASSPQVGDTEAFF	TGTGCCAGCAGCCCCCAGGTCGGGGACACTGAAGCTTTCTTT
TRBV9	NA	TRBJ2-1	TRBD2	CASSEGTSGRVPYNEQFF	TGTGCCAGCAGCGAGGGGACTAGCGGGAGAGTACCCTACAATGAGCAGTTCTTC
TRBV6-6	once	TRBJ2-7	NA	CASSYLQGSYEQYF	TGTGCCAGCAGTTACCTGCAGGGTTCCTACGAGCAGTACTTC
TRBV5-1	once	TRBJ2-7	NA	CASSLAGVGYEQYF	TGCGCCAGCAGCTTGGCCGGGGTAGGCTACGAGCAGTACTTC
TRBV7-6	NA	TRBJ2-1	TRBD2	CASSLSKGTSGGQFF	TGTGCCAGCAGCTTATCAAAGGGGACTAGCGGGGGGCAGTTCTTC
TRBV19	NA	TRBJ2-3	TRBD2	CASSLVLAGGPPYF	TGTGCCAGTAGCCTCGTTCTAGCGGGAGGGCCCCCATATTTT
TRBV27	NA	TRBJ2-2	NA	CASSFPPGELFF	TGTGCCAGCAGTTTCCCCCCCGGGGAGCTGTTTTTT
TRBV4-3	NA	TRBJ2-1	TRBD2	CASSQGAGNRLSYNEQFF	TGCGCCAGCAGCCAAGGAGCGGGAAACCGCCTCTCCTACAATGAGCAGTTCTTC
TRBV6-6	NA	TRBJ2-3	TRBD2	CASMRLAGGTDTQYF	TGTGCCAGCATGCGGCTAGCGGGAGGGACAGATACGCAGTATTTT
TRBV27	NA	TRBJ2-1	TRBD2	CASSSPRGLAGGNEQFF	TGTGCCAGCAGTTCCCCCCGCGGACTAGCGGGAGGAAATGAGCAGTTCTTC
TRBV19	NA	TRBJ1-1	TRBD1	CASSIRDRGAFF	TGTGCCAGTAGTATACGAGACAGGGGAGCTTTCTTT
TRBV18	NA	TRBJ1-2	NA	CASSTTSRAGDGYTF	TGTGCCAGCTCCACCACGTCCAGGGCAGGTGATGGCTACACCTTC
TRBV5-4	NA	TRBJ2-3	TRBD2	CASSTLAGDGTDTQYF	TGTGCCAGCAGCACCCTAGCGGGAGACGGCACAGATACGCAGTATTTT
TRBV7-9	NA	TRBJ2-1	NA	CASSFPGGSYNEQFF	TGTGCCAGCAGCTTCCCCGGGGGCTCCTACAATGAGCAGTTCTTC
TRBV5-6	NA	TRBJ2-5	TRBD1	CASSLVFRDRGAEKTQYF	TGTGCCAGCAGCTTGGTATTCCGGGACAGGGGAGCGGAAAAGACCCAGTACTTC
TRBV6-5	NA	TRBJ1-3	NA	CASSVNRDGGNTIYF	TGTGCCAGCAGTGTCAACCGGGACGGAGGAAACACCATATATTTT
TRBV18	once	TRBJ1-2	NA	CASSPSSNYGYTF	TGTGCCAGCTCACCTTCATCTAACTATGGCTACACCTTC
TRBV9	NA	TRBJ2-3	NA	CASSVATVAGTQYF	TGTGCCAGCAGCGTAGCTACGGTCGCGGGGACGCAGTATTTT
TRBV5-5	NA	TRBJ2-1	TRBD2	CASSLPGVAGPYNEQFF	TGTGCCAGCAGCCTACCCGGGGTAGCGGGACCTTACAATGAGCAGTTCTTC
TRBV9	few	TRBJ2-2	TRBD1	CASRWGQANTGELFF	TGTGCCAGCAGGTGGGGACAGGCGAACACCGGGGAGCTGTTTTTT
TRBV7-8	NA	TRBJ2-1	NA	CASSFVSEQFF	TGTGCCAGCAGCTTTGTCAGTGAGCAGTTCTTC
TRBV27	NA	TRBJ2-1	TRBD2	CASSLEASGRVGEQFF	TGTGCCAGCAGTTTAGAGGCTAGCGGGAGGGTAGGCGAGCAGTTCTTC
TRBV18	NA	TRBJ2-5	NA	CASSPPGDETQYF	TGTGCCAGCTCACCACCAGGGGACGAGACCCAGTACTTC
TRBV25-1	NA	TRBJ1-4	TRBD1	CASSGDRGREKLFF	TGTGCCAGCAGTGGGGACAGGGGTCGGGAAAAACTGTTTTTT
TRBV18	NA	TRBJ1-1	NA	CASSPPGVNTEAFF	TGTGCCAGCTCACCTCCGGGGGTTAACACTGAAGCTTTCTTT
TRBV28	NA	TRBJ1-2	NA	CASRPWDGNYGYTF	TGTGCCAGCAGGCCCTGGGACGGCAACTATGGCTACACCTTC
TRBV28	NA	TRBJ2-7	NA	CASSPSHGLYEQYF	TGTGCCAGCAGTCCCTCACACGGGCTCTACGAGCAGTACTTC
TRBV18	NA	TRBJ1-2	NA	CASSPVAGNYGYTF	TGTGCCAGCTCGCCTGTGGCGGGGAACTATGGCTACACCTTC
TRBV5-1	NA	TRBJ1-5	NA	CASSWTGHSNQPQHF	TGCGCCAGCAGCTGGACCGGGCATAGCAATCAGCCCCAGCATTTT
TRBV4-1	NA	TRBJ1-2	TRBD1	CASSKGTGGRGYTF	TGCGCCAGCAGCAAAGGGACAGGGGGTCGTGGCTACACCTTC
TRBV7-4	NA	TRBJ1-6	NA	CASSLVGYSPLHF	TGTGCCAGCAGCTTAGTAGGTTATTCACCCCTCCACTTT
TRBV2	NA	TRBJ2-5	TRBD1	CASGYNRGETQYF	TGTGCCAGCGGGTACAACAGGGGGGAGACCCAGTACTTC
TRBV19	once	TRBJ2-3	TRBD2	CASSPRRSGSGDTQYF	TGTGCCAGTAGCCCCCGGAGGAGCGGGAGTGGGGATACGCAGTATTTT
TRBV6-1	NA	TRBJ2-7	NA	CASRISVVHVAEQYF	TGTGCCAGCAGGATTTCAGTAGTTCATGTAGCCGAGCAGTACTTC
TRBV21-1	NA	TRBJ2-1	NA	CASMRSSYNEQFF	TGTGCCAGCATGAGGAGCTCCTACAATGAGCAGTTCTTC
TRBV19	NA	TRBJ1-1	NA	CASTVGVVTEAFF	TGTGCCAGTACCGTAGGGGTGGTGACTGAAGCTTTCTTT
TRBV7-9	NA	TRBJ2-7	NA	CASSFDWTPGEQYF	TGTGCCAGCAGCTTCGACTGGACCCCGGGGGAGCAGTACTTC
TRBV4-1	NA	TRBJ2-7	NA	CASSQDSAYEQYF	TGCGCCAGCAGCCAAGATTCCGCCTACGAGCAGTACTTC
TRBV7-9	NA	TRBJ1-2	NA	CASSFGAGYTF	TGTGCCAGCAGCTTTGGGGCTGGCTACACCTTC
TRBV28	NA	TRBJ2-1	TRBD2	CASSTPTSGAYNEQFF	TGTGCCAGCAGTACACCGACTAGCGGGGCATACAATGAGCAGTTCTTC
TRBV28	NA	TRBJ1-2	NA	CASVAPRGTPNYGYTF	TGTGCCAGCGTCGCCCCGAGGGGGACACCCAACTATGGCTACACCTTC
TRBV7-2	NA	TRBJ2-3	NA	CASSVTSLRTDTQYF	TGTGCCAGCAGCGTAACTAGCCTGCGCACAGATACGCAGTATTTT
TRBV2	few	TRBJ1-1	NA	CASSVHTEAFF	TGTGCCAGCAGTGTTCACACTGAAGCTTTCTTT
TRBV16	NA	TRBJ2-1	NA	CASSQNGPNEQFF	TGTGCCAGCAGCCAAAACGGCCCCAATGAGCAGTTCTTC
TRBV29-1	NA	TRBJ2-1	TRBD2	CSVAGLAGGNGYNEQFF	TGCAGCGTTGCTGGACTAGCGGGAGGAAACGGCTACAATGAGCAGTTCTTC
TRBV5-1	NA	TRBJ2-3	NA	CASSLEAWGGDTQYF	TGCGCCAGCAGCTTGGAGGCTTGGGGAGGAGATACGCAGTATTTT
TRBV30	NA	TRBJ2-2	NA	CAWSVGRPTGELFF	TGTGCCTGGAGTGTAGGCAGGCCTACCGGGGAGCTGTTTTTT
TRBV11-2	few	TRBJ1-2	TRBD1	CASSSLRGLGGYTF	TGTGCCAGCAGCTCCCTCAGGGGGCTCGGGGGCTACACCTTC
TRBV6-5	NA	TRBJ1-2	NA	CASTSPRVRGGYTF	TGTGCCAGCACCTCCCCTCGGGTCCGGGGGGGCTACACCTTC
TRBV7-2	NA	TRBJ1-1	TRBD1	CASSLYGQGNTEAFF	TGTGCCAGCAGCTTATATGGACAGGGTAACACTGAAGCTTTCTTT
TRBV5-4	NA	TRBJ1-1	NA	CASGSGLNTEAFF	TGTGCCAGTGGATCGGGTTTAAACACTGAAGCTTTCTTT
TRBV30	NA	TRBJ1-2	NA	CAWSVGASNYGYTF	TGTGCCTGGAGTGTAGGGGCAAGTAACTATGGCTACACCTTC
TRBV11-3	NA	TRBJ2-2	NA	CASSFLGGNTGELFF	TGTGCCAGCAGCTTTCTAGGAGGCAACACCGGGGAGCTGTTTTTT
TRBV18	NA	TRBJ2-5	NA	CASSPGLQETQYF	TGTGCCAGCTCACCTGGACTGCAAGAGACCCAGTACTTC
TRBV29-1	NA	TRBJ1-5	NA	CSVGGKNSNQPQHF	TGCAGCGTTGGAGGGAAAAATAGCAATCAGCCCCAGCATTTT
TRBV6-1	once	TRBJ2-1	NA	CASRGMSSYNEQFF	TGTGCCAGTAGGGGAATGAGCTCCTACAATGAGCAGTTCTTC